This TCR beta chain was found in a study of T cell repertoires in cytomegalovirus infection. Study-level information: The public TCR beta signatures pointed to both CMV infection and matching HLA type. Study observations and caveats: Predominance within the ex vivo response was attributable to HLA-C-restricted CMV-specific TCR beta clonotypes.

About this clonotype itself: Its antigen is unidentified. This sequence may be a read error, since a much larger clone differs from it by one base. Since the CDR3 does not end with the conserved phenylalanine or tryptophan, this likely comes from a read error.

TCRdb analysed the reads with MiXCR anew, one entry per CDR3 protein. The repertoire includes fewer than 550,000 distinct CDR3 sequences, under 40% of them detected once, and roughly an eighth sits in the top ten. The sample was PBMCs. This clonotype was sampled from a human donor in good health (CMV status not recorded). Some clones in this sample may be carry-over from other donors' samples.

The CDR3 DNA reads TGTGCCAGCAGCTTAGATCCTCGATTGCTTCCCACAGATACGCAGTATTGT. As protein: CASSLDPRLLPTDTQYC. J is TRBJ2-3 and V is TRBV11-2; D gene ambiguous. Germline V gene lookup returns CDR1 SGHAT and CDR2 FQNNGV. The CDR3 length is 17 residues. V lost 0 bases and J 2 bases, leaving 15 bases between the germline ends.